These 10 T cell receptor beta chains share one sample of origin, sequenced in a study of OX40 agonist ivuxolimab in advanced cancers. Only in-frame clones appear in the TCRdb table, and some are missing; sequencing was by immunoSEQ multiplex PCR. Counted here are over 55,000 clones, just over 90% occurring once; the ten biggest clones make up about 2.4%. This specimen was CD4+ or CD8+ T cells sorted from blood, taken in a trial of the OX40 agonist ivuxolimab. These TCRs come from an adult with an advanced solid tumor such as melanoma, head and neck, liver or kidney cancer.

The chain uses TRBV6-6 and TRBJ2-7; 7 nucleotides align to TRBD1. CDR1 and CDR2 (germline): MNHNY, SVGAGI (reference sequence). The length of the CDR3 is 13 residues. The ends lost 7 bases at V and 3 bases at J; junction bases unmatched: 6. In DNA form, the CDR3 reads TGTGCCAGCACCCAGACAGGGAGCTACGAGCAGTACTTC. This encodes CASTQTGSYEQYF.

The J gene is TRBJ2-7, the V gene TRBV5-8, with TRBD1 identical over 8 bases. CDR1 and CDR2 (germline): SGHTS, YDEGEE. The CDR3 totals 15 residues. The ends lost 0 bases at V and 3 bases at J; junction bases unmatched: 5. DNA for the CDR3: TGTGCCAGCAGCTTGGCCGGACAGGGTCTCTACGAGCAGTACTTC. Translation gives CASSLAGQGLYEQYF.

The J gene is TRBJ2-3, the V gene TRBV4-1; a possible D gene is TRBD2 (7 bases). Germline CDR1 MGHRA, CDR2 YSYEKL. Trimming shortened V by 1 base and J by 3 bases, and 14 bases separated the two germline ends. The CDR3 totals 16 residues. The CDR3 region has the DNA TGCGCCAGCAGCCAAGGGTGGGGGGGCCGGACAGATACGCAGTATTTT. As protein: CASSQGWGGRTDTQYF.

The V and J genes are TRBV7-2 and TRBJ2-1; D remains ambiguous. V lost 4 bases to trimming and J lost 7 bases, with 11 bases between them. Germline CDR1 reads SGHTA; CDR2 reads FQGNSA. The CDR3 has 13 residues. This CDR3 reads CASSWGYENEQFF. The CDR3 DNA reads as TGTGCCAGCAGCTGGGGATATGAGAATGAGCAGTTCTTC.

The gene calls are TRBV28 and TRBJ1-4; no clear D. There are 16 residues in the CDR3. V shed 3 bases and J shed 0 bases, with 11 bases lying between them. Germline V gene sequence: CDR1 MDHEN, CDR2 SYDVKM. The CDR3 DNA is TGTGCCAGCAGTTTCCGTGGTAGGGCAACTAATGAAAAACTGTTTTTT. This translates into CASSFRGRATNEKLFF. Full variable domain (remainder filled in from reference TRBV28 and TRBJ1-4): DVKVTQSSRYLVKRTGEKVFLECVQDMDHENMFWYRQDPGLGLRLIYFSYDVKMKEKGDIPEGYSVSREKKERFSLILESASTNQTSMYLCASSFRGRATNEKLFFGSGTQLSVL.

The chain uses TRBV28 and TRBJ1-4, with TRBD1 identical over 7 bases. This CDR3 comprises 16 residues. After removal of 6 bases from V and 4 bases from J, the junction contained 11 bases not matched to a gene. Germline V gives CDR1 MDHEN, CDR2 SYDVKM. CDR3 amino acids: CASRPPGTDRNEKLFF. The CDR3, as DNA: TGTGCCAGCAGACCTCCCGGGACAGATCGTAATGAAAAACTGTTTTTT.

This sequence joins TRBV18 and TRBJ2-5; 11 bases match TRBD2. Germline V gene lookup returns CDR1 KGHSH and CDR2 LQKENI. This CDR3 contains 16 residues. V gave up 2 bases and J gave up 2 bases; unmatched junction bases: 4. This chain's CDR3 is CASSPLAGGRQETQYF. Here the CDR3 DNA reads TGTGCCAGCTCACCATTAGCGGGAGGGCGGCAAGAGACCCAGTACTTC.

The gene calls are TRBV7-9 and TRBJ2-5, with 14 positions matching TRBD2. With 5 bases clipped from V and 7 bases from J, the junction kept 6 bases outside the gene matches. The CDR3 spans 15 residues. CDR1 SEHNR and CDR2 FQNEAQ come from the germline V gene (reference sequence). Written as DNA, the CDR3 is TGTGCCAGCAGCCTGGGACTAGCGGGGGCAGGGACCCAGTACTTC. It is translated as CASSLGLAGAGTQYF.

CDR3 in DNA: TGTGCCAGTAGTATCGGACAGGGGGCGCAGGCTTTCTTT. Protein product: CASSIGQGAQAFF. This chain uses TRBV19 with TRBJ1-1; 11 bases map to TRBD1. Unmatched junction bases numbered 5, after V lost 3 bases and J lost 11 bases. This CDR3 is 13 amino acids long. CDR1 and CDR2 (germline): LNHDA, SQIVND (reference sequence). Drawing the rest from reference TRBV19 and TRBJ1-1, the complete variable domain is DGGITQSPKYLFRKEGQNVTLSCEQNLNHDAMYWYRQDPGQGLRLIYYSQIVNDFQKGDIAEGYSVSREKKESFPLTVTSAQKNPTAFYLCASSIGQGAQAFFGQGTRLTVV.

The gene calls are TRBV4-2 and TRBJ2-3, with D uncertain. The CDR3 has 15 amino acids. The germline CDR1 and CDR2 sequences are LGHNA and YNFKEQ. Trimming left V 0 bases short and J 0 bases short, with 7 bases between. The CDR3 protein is CASSQEIASTDTQYF. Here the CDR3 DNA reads TGTGCCAGCAGCCAAGAGATTGCTAGCACAGATACGCAGTATTTT.